These 28 T cell receptor beta chains share one sample of origin, sequenced in a study of radiotherapy plus CTLA-4 blockade in lung cancer. Only in-frame clones appear in the TCRdb table, and some are missing; sequencing was by immunoSEQ multiplex PCR. Of about 55,000 clones in the sample, roughly 79% are singletons; the top ten hold 5% to 6.5%. The sample consisted of peripheral blood, taken from a patient treated with radiotherapy plus ipilimumab. These receptor sequences come from a human donor with non-small cell lung cancer whose response to radiotherapy plus ipilimumab could not be evaluated.

The chain couples TRBV7-2 to TRBJ1-4; D remains unclear. This CDR3 region has 19 residues. The germline CDR1 and CDR2 sequences are SGHTA and FQGNSA. V lost 0 bases and J 1 base, leaving 18 bases between the germline ends. Written as DNA, the CDR3 is TGTGCCAGCAGCTTAGCGGTCTGGGGAGGGTACGAAACTAATGAAAAACTGTTTTTT. Translating it yields CASSLAVWGGYETNEKLFF.

The chain joins TRBV11-2 to TRBJ2-1, with TRBD2 identical over 7 bases. The CDR3 spans 15 residues. In germline, CDR1 is SGHAT, CDR2 FQNNGV. The V gene end was trimmed by 3 bases and the J gene end by 1 base; junction bases not matched to a gene: 3. The CDR3 nucleotides are TGTGCCAGCAGCTTCTCGGGGGGATCCTACAATGAGCAGTTCTTC. Translated, it gives CASSFSGGSYNEQFF.

This chain joins TRBV7-2 and TRBJ2-3; D is uncertain. Germline CDR1 is SGHTA and CDR2 is FQGNSA. V shed 0 bases and J shed 0 bases, with 7 bases lying between them. This CDR3 is 15 amino acids long. CDR3: CASSLAAVSTDTQYF. In nucleotides, the CDR3 is TGTGCCAGCAGCTTAGCGGCGGTTAGCACAGATACGCAGTATTTT.

This clone was counted a few times. The chain employs TRBV18 and TRBJ2-5; 14 bases line up with TRBD2. Germline V gene lookup returns CDR1 KGHSH and CDR2 LQKENI. The J segment lost 2 bases and the V segment lost 0 bases, leaving 8 bases of the junction unmatched. This CDR3 is built from 19 residues. Here the CDR3 reads CASSPPGLAGGGVQETQYF. The CDR3 DNA reads as TGTGCCAGCTCACCACCTGGACTAGCGGGAGGCGGAGTGCAAGAGACCCAGTACTTC.

On this clone: The same CDR3 can be traced to other DNA sequences in this sample. The J gene is TRBJ2-3, the V gene TRBV5-4; D remains unclear. Germline-derived CDR1 and CDR2 are SGHNT and YYREEE (reference sequence). The V gene lost 0 bases and the J gene lost 1 base, with 6 bases spanning the gap. This CDR3 comprises 14 residues. CDR3 region: CASSLASGTDTQYF. DNA of the CDR3: TGTGCCAGCAGCTTGGCCAGCGGCACAGATACGCAGTATTTT. The whole variable domain, filled in from reference TRBV5-4 and TRBJ2-3, reads ETGVTQSPTHLIKTRGQQVTLRCSSQSGHNTVSWYQQALGQGPQFIFQYYREEENGRGNFPPRFSGLQFPNYSSELNVNALELDDSALYLCASSLASGTDTQYFGPGTRLTVL.

The rearrangement links TRBV7-9 to TRBJ1-2; a possible D gene is TRBD1 (5 bases). CDR3 length equals 15 residues. Trimming left V 6 bases short and J 4 bases short, with 18 bases between. The germline V gene encodes CDR1 SEHNR and CDR2 FQNEAQ (reference sequence). The CDR3 sequence is CASSIGQGGSYGYTF. Here the CDR3 DNA reads TGTGCCAGCAGTATCGGACAAGGCGGAAGCTATGGCTACACCTTC.

In its sample, this clone was seen once. The chain carries TRBV5-6 and TRBJ2-3; 9 bases are shared with TRBD2. V shed 0 bases, J shed 8 bases, and the junction held 7 bases outside the gene matches. Germline V gene lookup returns CDR1 SGHDT and CDR2 YYEEEE. The CDR3 loop spans 15 amino acids. CDR3 nucleotide sequence: TGTGCCAGCAGCTTGGAGGGGCGGGGGGGCGGTACGCAGTATTTT. This gives the protein CASSLEGRGGGTQYF.

The gene calls are TRBV28 and TRBJ1-1; D unresolved. The V gene lost 3 bases and the J gene lost 6 bases, with 8 bases spanning the gap. Germline loops: CDR1 MDHEN, CDR2 SYDVKM. CDR3 size: 12 residues. The CDR3 DNA is TGTGCCAGCAGTTTTGGAGGGCCTGAAGCTTTCTTT. This encodes CASSFGGPEAFF.

V and J are TRBV19 and TRBJ2-2; TRBD1 matches 8 bases. V gave up 6 bases and J gave up 5 bases; unmatched junction bases: 5. This CDR3 has 14 residues. Germline values: CDR1 LNHDA, CDR2 SQIVND (reference sequence). As DNA, the CDR3 is TGTGCCAGTAGCCCAGGGGGCGGTACCGGGGAGCTGTTTTTT. It translates to CASSPGGGTGELFF.

The V gene is TRBV19, the J gene TRBJ1-2; 10 bases line up with TRBD1. The CDR3 covers 14 residues. V lost 5 bases, J lost 5 bases, and 5 bases stayed unmatched. CDR1 is LNHDA and CDR2 is SQIVND in the germline V gene (reference sequence). The CDR3 region is CASSSGQGGYGYTF. CDR3 sequence (DNA): TGTGCCAGTAGTTCCGGACAGGGGGGATATGGCTACACCTTC.

V and J are TRBV4-1 and TRBJ2-7; 9 nucleotides align to TRBD2. The germline gives CDR1 MGHRA, CDR2 YSYEKL. V was pared by 1 base and J by 2 bases, with 9 bases of the junction left unmatched. This CDR3 spans 17 amino acids. CDR3 sequence reads: CASSQASGESHAYEQYF. CDR3 DNA: TGCGCCAGCAGCCAAGCTAGCGGGGAGAGTCATGCCTACGAGCAGTACTTC.

The rearrangement joins TRBV27 to TRBJ1-2, with D hard to call. Germline values: CDR1 MNHEY, CDR2 SMNVEV (reference sequence). Trimming cost V 0 bases and J 4 bases, with 12 bases left between them. The CDR3 is made up of 15 amino acids. The CDR3 sequence is CASSLSLSGFYGYTF. For the CDR3, the DNA is TGTGCCAGCAGTTTATCTCTCTCAGGATTCTATGGCTACACCTTC.

V gene TRBV6-6 combines with J gene TRBJ2-2; D not resolved. The CDR3 is made up of 16 amino acids. Germline-derived CDR1 and CDR2 are MNHNY and SVGAGI (reference sequence). V was shortened by 4 bases and J by 0 bases, with 12 bases between the two germline ends. DNA for the CDR3: TGTGCCAGCAGTTCGAGGCGTTCCGCGAACACCGGGGAGCTGTTTTTT. Its protein product is CASSSRRSANTGELFF.

V usage is TRBV7-2 and J usage is TRBJ2-7; the match to TRBD2 covers 9 bases. The junction had 5 bases not matched to a gene; V was cut back by 5 bases and J by 0 bases. This CDR3 has 15 residues. Germline V gene lookup returns CDR1 SGHTA and CDR2 FQGNSA. CDR3 sequence (DNA): TGTGCCAGCAGCCGGCCTAGCGGGACCTCCTACGAGCAGTACTTC. Translating it yields CASSRPSGTSYEQYF.

J is TRBJ2-3 and V is TRBV7-8; 10 nucleotides line up with TRBD2. CDR3 length: 15 amino acids. V trimming: 5 bases; J trimming: 6 bases; junction bases outside the gene matches: 8. Germline values: CDR1 SGHVS, CDR2 FQNEAQ. Here the CDR3 reads CASSTTLAGVDTQYF. The CDR3 DNA reads as TGTGCCAGCAGCACCACTCTAGCGGGGGTTGATACGCAGTATTTT.

The chain carries TRBV19 and TRBJ1-3; D remains ambiguous. The V and J ends lost 7 bases and 8 bases respectively, with 21 bases between them. Germline CDR1 and CDR2: LNHDA and SQIVND (reference sequence). This CDR3 has 15 amino acids. In DNA form, the CDR3 reads TGTGCCAGTACTACCCCTGGGGAGCTCGGGGACACCATATATTTT. Protein sequence: CASTTPGELGDTIYF.

This chain uses TRBV7-2 with TRBJ1-1, with D unresolved. V dropped 3 bases and J dropped 5 bases, with 10 bases sitting between them. The CDR3 runs to 13 residues. Germline CDR1 SGHTA, CDR2 FQGNSA. DNA of the CDR3: TGTGCCAGCAGCTTTTTTCTTCGTACTGAAGCTTTCTTT. Its protein product is CASSFFLRTEAFF. Complete variable domain (other parts from reference TRBV7-2 and TRBJ1-1): GAGVSQSPSNKVTEKGKDVELRCDPISGHTALYWYRQSLGQGLEFLIYFQGNSAPDKSGLPSDRFSAERTGGSVSTLTIQRTQQEDSAVYLCASSFFLRTEAFFGQGTRLTVV.

The V call is TRBV4-2, the J call TRBJ2-5, with a weak D call TRBD1 (6 bases). The germline CDR1 and CDR2 sequences are LGHNA and YNFKEQ. V was clipped by 1 base and J by 5 bases, with 14 bases between them. This CDR3 is built from 15 residues. For the CDR3, the DNA is TGTGCCAGCAGCCAAGCACAGGGTGGTAGTGAGACCCAGTACTTC. Its protein is CASSQAQGGSETQYF.

V gene TRBV5-8 combines with J gene TRBJ1-1; a weak D match, TRBD1 (6 bases). CDR3 length: 16 amino acids. Germline lookup yields CDR1 SGHTS and CDR2 YDEGEE. Trimming left V 3 bases short and J 0 bases short, with 15 bases between. The chain's CDR3 is CASSWPGHQMNTEAFF. In DNA, the CDR3 is TGTGCCAGCAGCTGGCCGGGACACCAGATGAACACTGAAGCTTTCTTT.

This chain links TRBV10-3 with TRBJ2-3, with 12 bases fitting TRBD2. The CDR3 covers 15 residues. The germline CDR1 and CDR2 sequences are ENHRY and SYGVKD. The trim removed 6 bases at V and 4 bases at J, leaving 5 bases unmatched. The CDR3 coding sequence is TGTGCCATCAGCCTTTCTAGCGGGGGGGCAGATACGCAGTATTTT. This encodes CAISLSSGGADTQYF.

The chain links TRBV7-9 to TRBJ2-1, with TRBD2 matching over 10 bases. The CDR3 contains 16 residues. Germline-derived CDR1 and CDR2 are SEHNR and FQNEAQ (reference sequence). The V gene end was trimmed by 4 bases and the J gene end by 2 bases; junction bases not matched to a gene: 5. The CDR3 protein is CASSSPAGGPYNEQFF. CDR3 in DNA: TGTGCCAGCAGCTCCCCAGCGGGAGGGCCCTACAATGAGCAGTTCTTC. The variable domain in full, with the rest retrieved from reference TRBV7-9 and TRBJ2-1, is DTGVSQNPRHKITKRGQNVTFRCDPISEHNRLYWYRQTLGQGPEFLTYFQNEAQLEKSRLLSDRFSAERPKGSFSTLEIQRTEQGDSAMYLCASSSPAGGPYNEQFFGPGTRLTVL.

The chain employs TRBV4-3 and TRBJ2-5, with a weak D call TRBD1 (9 bases). V gave up 4 bases and J gave up 1 base, with 22 bases separating them. The CDR3 runs 18 residues. CDR1 and CDR2 (germline): LGHNA, YSLEER. CDR3 DNA: TGCGCCAGCAGCCGCCTTCGGGGGGGGACAGGGTTCCAAGAGACCCAGTACTTC. It encodes CASSRLRGGTGFQETQYF.

The chain combines TRBV6-6 with TRBJ2-7; TRBD1 agrees at 9 bases. V lost 6 bases and J lost 1; bases outside the gene matches: 10. The CDR3 sequence is 16 residues long. The V gene's germline CDR1 is MNHNY and CDR2 SVGAGI (reference sequence). This chain's CDR3 is CASSSQPGQGSYEQYF. In DNA form, the CDR3 reads TGTGCCAGCAGCTCCCAACCGGGACAGGGTTCCTACGAGCAGTACTTC.

The chain employs TRBV7-2 and TRBJ2-5; 14 bases align to TRBD2. Near its end, the DNA agrees better with TRBJ2-7, so the J call may be wrong. Per germline, CDR1 SGHTA and CDR2 FQGNSA. The CDR3 consists of 15 residues. CDR3 in amino acids: CASSPLGLAGDEQYF. The DNA of the CDR3 is TGTGCCAGCAGCCCCCTGGGACTAGCGGGGGACGAGCAGTACTTC.

This rearrangement joins TRBV20-1 to TRBJ2-1; 7 nucleotides line up with TRBD1. V shed 4 bases, J shed 8 bases, and the junction held 2 bases outside the gene matches. The CDR3 is 11 residues long. Germline V gene sequence: CDR1 DFQATT, CDR2 SNEGSKA (reference sequence). CDR3 DNA sequence: TGCAGTGCTAACCAGGGGGATGAGCAGTTCTTC. As protein: CSANQGDEQFF.

The chain carries TRBV7-8 and TRBJ2-3; D is ambiguous. This CDR3 spans 14 amino acids. Germline CDR1 is SGHVS and CDR2 is FQNEAQ. The V end was cut by 3 bases, the J end by 2 bases, with 9 bases between. CDR3 sequence reads: CASSFGLLTDTQYF. The CDR3 bases are TGTGCCAGCAGCTTCGGTCTACTCACAGATACGCAGTATTTT.

The chain joins TRBV19 to TRBJ2-4; 7 positions agree with TRBD2. Germline assignment: CDR1 LNHDA and CDR2 SQIVND (reference sequence). J lost 1 base, V lost 3 bases, and 9 bases had no gene match. The CDR3 loop spans 17 amino acids. CDR3 in amino acids: CASSIHGGGNAKNIQYF. The CDR3 coding sequence is TGTGCCAGTAGTATCCATGGGGGGGGGAACGCCAAAAACATTCAGTACTTC.

The V gene is TRBV30, the J gene TRBJ2-5, with 7 positions matching TRBD2. There are 15 residues in the CDR3. The V and J ends lost 2 bases and 5 bases, in that order; junction bases with no gene match: 11. Germline assignment: CDR1 GTSNPN and CDR2 SVGIG (reference sequence). DNA for the CDR3: TGTGCCTGGAGTACCGGACTAGTTTCGTCTGAGACCCAGTACTTC. The encoded protein is CAWSTGLVSSETQYF.